One and the same sample provided the 28 T cell receptor beta chains below, sequenced in a study of early T cells in non-severe SARS-CoV-2 infection. One entry per CDR3 protein results from TCRdb running MiXCR on the 5' RACE reads. Of 65,000 to 85,000 distinct CDR3 sequences in the sample, approximately 13% were seen once. The source material was whole blood. The receptors come from an adult who was a healthcare worker with PCR-confirmed SARS-CoV-2 infection or an uninfected control (not recorded which).

This chain uses TRBV20-1 with TRBJ2-1; 11 bases are shared with TRBD1. Germline V gene lookup returns CDR1 DFQATT and CDR2 SNEGSKA (reference sequence). The ends lost 4 bases at V and 0 bases at J; junction bases unmatched: 5. The CDR3 sequence is 16 residues long. DNA for the CDR3: TGCAGTGCTAAAGGACAGGGGGCGAGCTCCTACAATGAGCAGTTCTTC. The encoded protein is CSAKGQGASSYNEQFF.

The rearrangement joins TRBV29-1 to TRBJ2-4; D perhaps matches TRBD1 (6 bases). The CDR3 is made up of 15 amino acids. Trimming took 5 bases from V and 0 from J, leaving 14 bases between them. Germline CDR1 SQVTM, CDR2 ANQGSEA. The CDR3 bases are TGCAGCGTTATAAATACAGGGTTAGCCAAAAACATTCAGTACTTC. Amino acid sequence: CSVINTGLAKNIQYF.

This clonotype appeared a few times. The chain has TRBV7-9 and TRBJ1-6; the D is unclear. The V gene's germline CDR1 is SEHNR and CDR2 FQNEAQ (reference sequence). This CDR3 has 20 residues. Trimming pared 1 base from V and 0 bases from J, leaving 19 bases between. CDR3 in amino acids: CASSLEVIGVRSSYNSPLHF. CDR3 in DNA: TGTGCCAGCAGCTTAGAAGTTATTGGGGTGAGGAGCTCCTATAATTCACCCCTCCACTTT.

This clonotype was observed many times. V and J are TRBV19 and TRBJ2-2, with D perhaps TRBD1 (5 bases). This CDR3 contains 16 residues. The V gene lost 5 bases and the J gene lost 7 bases, with 20 bases spanning the gap. Germline V lookup: CDR1 LNHDA, CDR2 SQIVND (reference sequence). The CDR3 DNA reads TGTGCCAGTAGTCCCGATAACCTAGGGGCAGACGGGGAGCTGTTTTTT. It yields the protein CASSPDNLGADGELFF.

J is TRBJ2-3 and V is TRBV6-5; TRBD2 aligns across 14 bases. The J segment lost 2 bases and the V segment lost 10 bases, leaving 5 bases of the junction unmatched. The germline CDR1 and CDR2 sequences are MNHEY and SVGAGI. This CDR3 region has 15 residues. In DNA form, the CDR3 reads TGTGCCAACAGACTAGCGGGAGGGTACACAGATACGCAGTATTTT. It yields the protein CANRLAGGYTDTQYF.

The chain recombines TRBV11-2 with TRBJ2-3; the D is unclear. This CDR3 contains 15 residues. The ends were cut back, 1 base at V and 0 bases at J, with 8 bases in the middle. Germline-derived CDR1 and CDR2 are SGHAT and FQNNGV. CDR3 in DNA: TGTGCCAGCAGCTTAGTGACAACTAGCACAGATACGCAGTATTTT. It codes for CASSLVTTSTDTQYF.

This clonotype has more than one count but fewer than ten. This rearrangement joins TRBV9 to TRBJ2-3, with 13 nucleotides matching TRBD2. V shed 3 bases, J shed 7 bases, and the junction held 11 bases outside the gene matches. The germline gives CDR1 SGDLS, CDR2 YYNGEE. This CDR3 comprises 17 residues. The CDR3 sequence: CASSDWTSGSKSNTQYF. The CDR3 coding sequence is TGTGCCAGCAGCGACTGGACTAGCGGGAGTAAGTCAAATACGCAGTATTTT. Together with reference TRBV9 and TRBJ2-3, the CDR3 gives the full variable domain: DSGVTQTPKHLITATGQRVTLRCSPRSGDLSVYWYQQSLDQGLQFLIQYYNGEERAKGNILERFSAQQFPDLHSELNLSSLELGDSALYFCASSDWTSGSKSNTQYFGPGTRLTVL.

This clonotype was recorded at least ten times. This sequence joins TRBV2 and TRBJ2-3; D remains ambiguous. The germline V and J ends were trimmed by 4 bases and 5 bases, with 7 bases remaining between them. CDR1 and CDR2 from the germline V gene are SNHLY and FYNNEI. The length of the CDR3 is 12 residues. This CDR3 reads CASSATEDTQYF. The CDR3 DNA sequence: TGTGCCAGCAGTGCGACCGAAGATACGCAGTATTTT.

This clonotype came up many times. The rearrangement joins TRBV19 to TRBJ2-1, with 7 bases fitting TRBD1. Looked up from germline, CDR1 is LNHDA and CDR2 is SQIVND (reference sequence). Trimming cost V 4 bases and J 7 bases; bases outside gene matches: 4. The CDR3 loop spans 13 amino acids. The CDR3, as DNA: TGTGCCAGTAGTAACCGACAGGGAAATGAGCAGTTCTTC. Translated: CASSNRQGNEQFF.

This clonotype was observed at least ten times. CDR3 DNA sequence: TGTGCCAGCAGCCAAGGGGCCTACGAGCAGTACTTC. This translates into CASSQGAYEQYF. The gene calls are TRBV3-1 and TRBJ2-7; D is undetermined. This CDR3 has 12 residues. Trimming pared 1 base from V and 2 bases from J, leaving 3 bases between. CDR1 LGHDT and CDR2 YNNKEL come from the germline V gene (reference sequence).

This clonotype was detected many times. The CDR3 protein is CSVGHPPYEQYF. The CDR3 nucleotides are TGCAGCGTGGGTCACCCGCCGTACGAGCAGTACTTC. This chain connects TRBV29-1 to TRBJ2-7; unclear D gene. The CDR3 is 12 amino acids. The germline V gene encodes CDR1 SQVTM and CDR2 ANQGSEA. Trimming removed 6 bases from V and 4 bases from J, with 13 bases in between.

This clonotype was observed a few times. The chain joins TRBV11-2 to TRBJ2-1; 10 nucleotides line up with TRBD2. Germline CDR1 and CDR2: SGHAT and FQNNGV. This CDR3 contains 15 residues. The V segment lost 3 bases and the J segment 8 bases; nucleotides outside the gene matches: 7. CDR3 in amino acids: CASSFLAGDGDEQFF. The CDR3 DNA sequence: TGTGCCAGCAGCTTTCTAGCGGGAGATGGGGATGAGCAGTTCTTC.

Written as DNA, the CDR3 is TGTGCCAGCAGCTTGGCAGGGGGTGACTATGGCTACACCTTC. It yields the protein CASSLAGGDYGYTF. This chain connects TRBV5-4 to TRBJ1-2; TRBD1 matches 7 bases. CDR3 length: 14 residues. The germline gives CDR1 SGHNT, CDR2 YYREEE (reference sequence). V gave up 0 bases and J gave up 3 bases; unmatched junction bases: 2.

This rearrangement joins TRBV9 to TRBJ2-4, with 7 bases matching TRBD2. This CDR3 has 18 amino acids. Germline trimming cut 4 bases from V and 7 bases from J; bases unmatched to any gene: 20. In germline, CDR1 is SGDLS, CDR2 YYNGEE. The CDR3 coding sequence is TGTGCCAGCAGCCCCAGCCTTGGCAGGGACTATCTTTTTAACATTCAGTACTTC. Translated, it gives CASSPSLGRDYLFNIQYF.

This clonotype occurred a few times. This chain joins TRBV6-6 and TRBJ1-4; D possibly corresponds to TRBD1 (5 bases). Trimming stripped 6 bases from V and 5 bases from J, with 13 bases between. This CDR3 has 14 amino acids. Germline CDR1 MNHNY, CDR2 SVGAGI (reference sequence). The CDR3 region is CASRSGTLNEKLFF. In DNA, the CDR3 is TGTGCCAGCAGGTCCGGGACGTTGAATGAAAAACTGTTTTTT.

This clonotype was counted ten times or more. This rearrangement joins TRBV3-1 to TRBJ2-7; the match to TRBD2 covers 7 bases. Trimming at V came to 4 bases and at J to 2 bases, leaving 5 bases not matched to a gene. Germline lookup yields CDR1 LGHDT and CDR2 YNNKEL (reference sequence). CDR3 length: 14 amino acids. In DNA, the CDR3 is TGTGCCAGCAGCCGGAGCGGGGCCACCTACGAGCAGTACTTC. Its protein product is CASSRSGATYEQYF.

This clonotype appeared a few times. The gene calls are TRBV28 and TRBJ2-5, with TRBD1 matching over 7 bases. The CDR3 loop spans 14 amino acids. In germline, CDR1 is MDHEN, CDR2 SYDVKM. J was trimmed by 6 bases and V by 5 bases; bases with no gene match: 9. The CDR3 bases are TGTGCCAGCAGTAGTCCAGGGGGAGAAAAGACCCAGTACTTC. Its translation is CASSSPGGEKTQYF.

The chain couples TRBV6-1 to TRBJ1-5, with unresolved D. Germline CDR1 MNHNS, CDR2 SASEGT. CDR3 size: 13 residues. Trimming left V 6 bases short and J 3 bases short, with 9 bases between. This chain's CDR3 is CASRDPFNQPQHF. The CDR3 DNA reads TGTGCCAGCAGGGACCCCTTCAATCAGCCCCAGCATTTT.

Notes on this clonotype: A read error is possible here, since a much larger clone lies one base away. This chain uses TRBV5-6 with TRBJ2-7; 8 nucleotides line up with TRBD1. The CDR3 totals 14 residues. Trimming removed 4 bases from V and 3 bases from J; junction bases left unmatched: 6. CDR1 and CDR2 from the germline V gene are SGHDT and YYEEEE. CDR3 sequence reads: CASSPGQGIYEQYF. CDR3 bases: TGTGCCAGCAGCCCTGGACAGGGTATCTACGAGCAGTACTTC.

This clonotype was counted between two and nine times. This rearrangement joins TRBV3-1 to TRBJ1-1; D is possibly TRBD1 (5 bases). V was shortened by 2 bases and J by 0 bases, with 19 bases between the two germline ends. The length of the CDR3 is 18 residues. Germline V gene lookup returns CDR1 LGHDT and CDR2 YNNKEL (reference sequence). The chain's CDR3 is CASSQQGKGFRMNTEAFF. For the CDR3, the DNA is TGTGCCAGCAGCCAACAGGGCAAGGGATTCCGGATGAACACTGAAGCTTTCTTT.

This rearrangement joins TRBV7-6 to TRBJ2-3; possible D gene TRBD2, 6 bases. With 3 bases removed from V and 4 bases from J, the gap between germline ends came to 17 bases. CDR3 length: 16 amino acids. The germline V gene has CDR1 SGHVS and CDR2 FNYEAQ. The CDR3 region has the DNA TGTGCCAGCAGCTTCATGTTACTTTCTAGCGCAGATACGCAGTATTTT. Translating it yields CASSFMLLSSADTQYF.

This clonotype has ten or more counts. This rearrangement joins TRBV12-3 or TRBV12-4 to TRBJ1-5; possibly TRBD1 for D (6 bases). The CDR3 runs to 14 residues. The germline V and J ends were trimmed by 1 base and 7 bases, with 11 bases remaining between them. CDR3 bases: TGTGCCAGCAGTTTAGACAGGGTCGGACAGCCCCAGCATTTT. This encodes CASSLDRVGQPQHF.

This clonotype was seen many times. The chain has TRBV6-2 or TRBV6-3 and TRBJ2-1; D gene unclear. Trimming took 4 bases from V and 4 from J, leaving 14 bases between them. CDR1 and CDR2 (germline): MNHEY, SVGEGT. The CDR3 has 15 amino acids. CDR3 sequence (DNA): TGTGCCAGCAGTTTTCTCCTTACAGTATACAATGAGCAGTTCTTC. This gives the protein CASSFLLTVYNEQFF.

The table lists this clonotype with many counts. This chain joins TRBV7-6 and TRBJ2-1; 7 bases align to TRBD2. Trimming removed 2 bases from V and 7 bases from J; junction bases left unmatched: 17. This CDR3 region has 18 residues. From germline, CDR1 is SGHVS and CDR2 FNYEAQ. The chain's CDR3 is CASSLSLSRREFGNEQFF. For the CDR3, the DNA is TGTGCCAGCAGCTTATCTCTTTCTCGGCGGGAGTTTGGAAATGAGCAGTTCTTC. Variable domain in full (rest from reference TRBV7-6 and TRBJ2-1): GAGVSQSPRYKVTKRGQDVALRCDPISGHVSLYWYRQALGQGPEFLTYFNYEAQQDKSGLPNDRFSAERPEGSISTLTIQRTEQRDSAMYRCASSLSLSRREFGNEQFFGPGTRLTVL.

There are a few counts of this clonotype. The chain employs TRBV7-9 and TRBJ1-5, with 9 nucleotides matching TRBD1. This CDR3 comprises 15 residues. The V and J ends lost 5 bases and 0 bases, in that order; junction bases with no gene match: 2. Germline values: CDR1 SEHNR, CDR2 FQNEAQ (reference sequence). The CDR3 is CASSRTGDSNQPQHF. CDR3 DNA: TGTGCCAGCAGCCGGACAGGGGATAGCAATCAGCCCCAGCATTTT.

This clonotype was counted only a few times. V gene TRBV3-1 combines with J gene TRBJ1-2; 10 bases agree with TRBD1. The CDR3 length is 15 residues. J gave up 3 bases and V 1 base, and 2 bases lay outside the gene matches. Germline CDR1 reads LGHDT; CDR2 reads YNNKEL (reference sequence). The CDR3 DNA reads as TGTGCCAGCAGCCAAGGGACAGGGGGGGACTATGGCTACACCTTC. Translated: CASSQGTGGDYGYTF.

The DNA for the CDR3 is TGTGCCAGCAGCTTATCGATTAGTTCGGGGACTATCTACGAGCAGTACTTC. Translation: CASSLSISSGTIYEQYF. V and J are TRBV7-8 and TRBJ2-7; 7 bases align to TRBD2. CDR1 SGHVS and CDR2 FQNEAQ come from the germline V gene. V lost 2 bases and J lost 3; bases outside the gene matches: 13. CDR3 size: 17 residues.

This clonotype was observed a few times. The chain couples TRBV7-2 to TRBJ1-2; weak D call: TRBD1 (6 bases). The CDR3 is made up of 13 amino acids. Germline CDR1 is SGHTA and CDR2 is FQGNSA. V was shortened by 5 bases and J by 5 bases, with 12 bases between the two germline ends. The CDR3 DNA follows: TGTGCCAGCAGCACAGACAGGCGGTATGGCTACACCTTC. Protein: CASSTDRRYGYTF.